A single sample is the source of the 9 T cell receptor beta chains below, sequenced in a study of T cell responses to AZD1222 COVID-19 vaccine. The repertoire was sequenced with immunoSEQ multiplex PCR; TCRdb's copy has only in-frame clones and lacks some. Seen here are about 140,000 clones, around nine tenths observed once, and the top ten hold approximately 4.7%. The material was peripheral blood, obtained on day 0 of AZD1222 vaccination. All receptors come from an adult in good health.

This clone was seen only once. This chain joins TRBV18 and TRBJ1-2; TRBD1 aligns across 9 bases. Trimming took 6 bases from V and 7 from J; bases not matched to a gene: 9. Germline V CDR1 and CDR2: KGHSH, LQKENI. The CDR3 covers 14 residues. The CDR3 loop reads CASSRGDREGGYTF. Written as DNA, the CDR3 is TGTGCCAGCTCTCGAGGGGACAGGGAAGGTGGCTACACCTTC.

This clone was detected once. The gene calls are TRBV19 and TRBJ2-1, with TRBD2 as a possible D gene (6 bases). V was trimmed by 1 base and J by 0 bases, leaving 19 bases between them. There are 19 residues in the CDR3. CDR1 is LNHDA, CDR2 SQIVND, per germline (reference sequence). CDR3 bases: TGTGCCAGTAGTATAGTAGGAGCGGGCGGTAAAAGCTCCTACAATGAGCAGTTCTTC. Translating gives CASSIVGAGGKSSYNEQFF.

The rearrangement joins TRBV19 to TRBJ1-4, with 8 bases that match TRBD1. The CDR3 runs 20 residues. CDR1 LNHDA and CDR2 SQIVND come from the germline V gene (reference sequence). The J segment lost 3 bases and the V segment lost 6 bases, leaving 21 bases of the junction unmatched. Here the CDR3 DNA reads TGTGCCAGTAGAAAAGCCCCGGGACAGGCGTCCTCCAGGGCTAATGAAAAACTGTTTTTT. This encodes CASRKAPGQASSRANEKLFF.

The chain couples TRBV4-2 to TRBJ2-3; TRBD2 aligns across 8 bases. This CDR3 spans 23 amino acids. Germline trimming cut 1 base from V and 6 bases from J; bases unmatched to any gene: 30. Germline CDR1 LGHNA, CDR2 YNFKEQ. The CDR3 DNA sequence: TGTGCCAGCAGCCAAGTAGGATTAGCGGGAACGCCCTATACATTGTCGGGGTATGATACGCAGTATTTT. It codes for CASSQVGLAGTPYTLSGYDTQYF.

This chain links TRBV15 with TRBJ2-1; no reliable D call. Germline CDR1 and CDR2: LNHNV and YYDKDF (reference sequence). This CDR3 is 13 amino acids long. The V and J ends lost 1 base and 6 bases respectively, with 7 bases between them. DNA of the CDR3: TGTGCCACCAGCAGAGTAAACCGCAATGAGCAGTTCTTC. Encoded protein: CATSRVNRNEQFF.

The V gene is TRBV29-1, the J gene TRBJ1-2; 9 bases fit TRBD1. Germline-derived CDR1 and CDR2 are SQVTM and ANQGSEA. V lost 2 bases and J lost 3; bases outside the gene matches: 13. This CDR3 comprises 17 residues. CDR3 nucleotides: TGCAGCGTTGAACATGGTTCAGGGGGACAGGGTTACTATGGCTACACCTTC. Translating gives CSVEHGSGGQGYYGYTF. The full variable domain, its missing parts supplied by reference TRBV29-1 and TRBJ1-2, is SAVISQKPSRDICQRGTSLTIQCQVDSQVTMMFWYRQQPGQSLTLIATANQGSEATYESGFVIDKFPISRPNLTFSTLTVSNMSPEDSSIYLCSVEHGSGGQGYYGYTFGSGTRLTVV.

V is TRBV11-2 and J is TRBJ2-1; no definite D call. The CDR3 has 13 residues. CDR1 is SGHAT, CDR2 FQNNGV, per germline. Between the trimmed V and J ends, which lost 4 bases and 7 bases, there was a span of 11 bases. The chain's CDR3 is CASSSNQRNEQFF. The CDR3 DNA is TGTGCCAGCAGCTCGAACCAGCGAAATGAGCAGTTCTTC.

This chain uses TRBV10-3 with TRBJ1-4; D is unclear. The CDR3 is made up of 13 amino acids. Trimming shortened V by 3 bases and J by 15 bases, and 17 bases separated the two germline ends. Germline CDR1 ENHRY, CDR2 SYGVKD. CDR3 coding DNA: TGTGCCATCAGTGAAGAGGTCAGGTCGGAGTTGTTTTTT. It codes for CAISEEVRSELFF.

The V gene is TRBV23-1, the J gene TRBJ1-5, with D perhaps matching TRBD1 (6 bases). TRBV23-1 is noted as an ORF with a role that remains uncertain. Trimming cost V 7 bases and J 2 bases, with 21 bases left between them. This CDR3 is 17 amino acids long. CDR3 in amino acids: CASKPRAGQGRNQPQHF. The DNA of the CDR3 is TGCGCCAGCAAACCGAGGGCGGGACAAGGCCGCAATCAGCCCCAGCATTTT.